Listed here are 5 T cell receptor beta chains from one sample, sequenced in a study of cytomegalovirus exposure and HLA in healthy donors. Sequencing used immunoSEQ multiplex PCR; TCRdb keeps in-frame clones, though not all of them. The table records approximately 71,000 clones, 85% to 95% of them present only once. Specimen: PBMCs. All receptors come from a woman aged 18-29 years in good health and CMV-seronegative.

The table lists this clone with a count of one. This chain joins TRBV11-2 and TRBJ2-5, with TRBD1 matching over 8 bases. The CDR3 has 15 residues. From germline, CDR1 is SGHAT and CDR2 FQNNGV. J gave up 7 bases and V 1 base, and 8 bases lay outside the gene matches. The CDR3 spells CASSLVPGGKGTQYF. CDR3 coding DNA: TGTGCCAGCAGCTTAGTTCCAGGGGGCAAAGGGACCCAGTACTTC.

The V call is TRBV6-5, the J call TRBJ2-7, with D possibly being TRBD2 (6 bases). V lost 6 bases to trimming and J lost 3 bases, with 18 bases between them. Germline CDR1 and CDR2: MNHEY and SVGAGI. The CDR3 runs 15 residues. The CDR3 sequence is CASSSGGQGVYEQYF. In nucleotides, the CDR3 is TGTGCCAGCAGCTCCGGAGGGCAGGGAGTCTACGAGCAGTACTTC.

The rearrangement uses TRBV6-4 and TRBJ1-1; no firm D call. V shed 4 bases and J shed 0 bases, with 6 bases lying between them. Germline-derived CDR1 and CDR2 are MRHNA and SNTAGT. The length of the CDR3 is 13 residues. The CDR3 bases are TGTGCCAGCAGTGTTTTTATGAACACTGAAGCTTTCTTT. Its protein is CASSVFMNTEAFF.

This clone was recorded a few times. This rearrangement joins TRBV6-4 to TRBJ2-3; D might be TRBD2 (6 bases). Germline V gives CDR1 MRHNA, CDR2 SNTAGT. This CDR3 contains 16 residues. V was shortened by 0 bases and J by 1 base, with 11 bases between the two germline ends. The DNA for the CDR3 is TGTGCCAGCAGTGACTCGGTCGGCGGGGGCACAGATACGCAGTATTTT. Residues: CASSDSVGGGTDTQYF.

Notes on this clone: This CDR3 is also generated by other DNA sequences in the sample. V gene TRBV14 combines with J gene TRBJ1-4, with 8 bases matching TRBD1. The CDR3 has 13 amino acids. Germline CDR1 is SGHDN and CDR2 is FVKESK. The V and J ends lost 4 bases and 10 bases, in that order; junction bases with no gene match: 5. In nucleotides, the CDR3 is TGTGCCAGCAGCCCCGACAGGGGAGGAAAACTGTTTTTT. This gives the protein CASSPDRGGKLFF.